This TCR beta chain was obtained from a study of T cell responses to AZD1222 COVID-19 vaccine. In germline, CDR1 is SEHNR, CDR2 FQNEAQ (reference sequence). The CDR3 runs 15 residues. Germline trimming cut 0 bases from V and 2 bases from J; bases unmatched to any gene: 2. Here immunoSEQ multiplex PCR was the method, and the copy in TCRdb shows in-frame clones only, minus some. The sample includes 120,000 or so clones, roughly 91% of them seen just once. Points on this clone: Its antigen is unidentified.

Study-level points and caveats: Repertoire sampling occurred only after the peak T cell response. Unmutated regions of variants are reportedly targeted by nearly half of spike-specific TCRs.

The starting material was peripheral blood, obtained 28 days after the second AZD1222 dose. The chain carries TRBV7-9 and TRBJ2-3; 7 bases fit TRBD2. The origin of this receptor is an adult who received the AZD1222 COVID-19 vaccine. The CDR3 reads CASSLAGRATDTQYF. The CDR3 DNA sequence: TGTGCCAGCAGCTTAGCAGGGAGGGCCACAGATACGCAGTATTTT.